The entry below describes one TCR beta chain. This record belongs to a study of blood T cell repertoires in COVID-19. Overall study context: Acute-phase and convalescent COVID-19 samples originated in the United States, Italy and Spain. T cells, B-cell-depleted T cells, or PBMCs supplied cDNA or gDNA.

As processed by the authors: It was from reference gene primer amplification that nucleated cell counts were estimated. TCRdb keeps only in-frame clones here, not all; method: immunoSEQ multiplex PCR. The V and J calls and clone size are taken from that table; D and trimming were inferred from the DNA. The data contain some 73,000 clones, roughly 85% of them singletons. The Seattle site enrolled patients during active infection and followed them longitudinally. CDR1 SEHNR and CDR2 FQNEAQ come from the germline V gene (reference sequence). This CDR3 comprises 13 residues. Trimming cost V 3 bases and J 9 bases, with 14 bases left between them.

The source is a man aged 50 or older with COVID-19, enrolled during active disease. The rearrangement joins TRBV7-9 to TRBJ2-5; TRBD2 might be the D (6 bases). Material for sequencing was peripheral blood. The CDR3 is CASSFGGVRAQYF. The CDR3, as DNA: TGTGCCAGCAGCTTCGGCGGGGTGAGGGCCCAGTACTTC.